Following are 12 T cell receptor beta chains from one sample sequenced in a study of cytomegalovirus exposure and HLA in healthy donors. PCR primers comprised 60 Vbeta and 13 Jbeta primers. The table came from immunoSEQ multiplex PCR; TCRdb's copy has only in-frame clones and leaves some out. The sample records some 180,000 clones, approximately 80% being singletons. What was sequenced was PBMCs. These receptors were taken from a woman in her 30s in good health and CMV-seropositive.

V usage is TRBV5-1 and J usage is TRBJ2-1, with 9 bases fitting TRBD1. J lost 0 bases, V lost 3 bases, and 1 base had no gene match. The CDR3 is 15 residues long. Germline CDR1 is SGHRS and CDR2 is YFSETQ. In nucleotides, the CDR3 is TGCGCCAGCAGCTCACAGGGGGCCTCCTACAATGAGCAGTTCTTC. Its protein is CASSSQGASYNEQFF. Together with reference TRBV5-1 and TRBJ2-1, the CDR3 gives the full variable domain: KAGVTQTPRYLIKTRGQQVTLSCSPISGHRSVSWYQQTPGQGLQFLFEYFSETQRNKGNFPGRFSGRQFSNSRSEMNVSTLELGDSALYLCASSSQGASYNEQFFGPGTRLTVL.

This chain joins TRBV30 and TRBJ2-3; 9 bases fit TRBD2. Germline V gives CDR1 GTSNPN, CDR2 SVGIG (reference sequence). V gave up 0 bases and J gave up 4 bases; unmatched junction bases: 5. This CDR3 region has 15 residues. The CDR3 here is CAWSVAAGGADTQYF. DNA for the CDR3: TGTGCCTGGAGTGTTGCAGCGGGGGGTGCAGATACGCAGTATTTT.

This chain connects TRBV7-2 to TRBJ2-7; possible D gene TRBD1, 6 bases. This CDR3 is 17 amino acids long. The germline V and J ends were trimmed by 3 bases and 0 bases, with 18 bases remaining between them. The V gene's germline CDR1 is SGHTA and CDR2 FQGNSA. The CDR3 is CASSFLNLQGFSYEQYF. For the CDR3, the DNA is TGTGCCAGCAGCTTTCTTAACCTACAGGGTTTCTCCTACGAGCAGTACTTC.

The CDR3, as DNA: TGTGCCAGCAGTTTAGCGGGAGTCTTCTCCTACGAGCAGTACTTC. This encodes CASSLAGVFSYEQYF. This sequence joins TRBV6-5 and TRBJ2-7; 9 bases are a match to TRBD2. The CDR3 spans 15 residues. V lost 4 bases, J lost 0 bases, and 4 bases stayed unmatched. The germline gives CDR1 MNHEY, CDR2 SVGAGI.

The V and J genes are TRBV11-3 and TRBJ1-1; D not certain. This CDR3 spans 13 amino acids. Trimming left V 6 bases short and J 5 bases short, with 13 bases between. The V gene's germline CDR1 is SGHNT and CDR2 YENEEA. The CDR3, as DNA: TGTGCCAGCAGGAGAAGCGGATTAACTGAAGCTTTCTTT. Its protein product is CASRRSGLTEAFF. The whole variable domain, filled in from reference TRBV11-3 and TRBJ1-1, reads EAGVVQSPRYKIIEKKQPVAFWCNPISGHNTLYWYLQNLGQGPELLIRYENEEAVDDSQLPKDRFSAERLKGVDSTLKIQPAELGDSAVYLCASRRSGLTEAFFGQGTRLTVV.

The genes are TRBV5-6 and TRBJ2-2; D is unclear. Germline V gene data show CDR1 as SGHDT and CDR2 as YYEEEE. The CDR3 is 15 amino acids. Trimming removed 3 bases at V and 3 bases at J, with 12 bases between. The chain's CDR3 is CASSWMTADTGELFF. In nucleotides, the CDR3 is TGTGCCAGCAGCTGGATGACGGCGGACACCGGGGAGCTGTTTTTT.

The gene calls are TRBV6-1 and TRBJ2-3, with 9 bases identical to TRBD1. The CDR3 is 15 amino acids. Unmatched junction bases numbered 12, after V lost 10 bases and J lost 4 bases. Germline V lookup: CDR1 MNHNS, CDR2 SASEGT. The chain's CDR3 is CATLLGDRVADTQYF. DNA of the CDR3: TGTGCCACCTTGCTCGGGGACAGGGTGGCAGATACGCAGTATTTT.

The chain is built from TRBV7-3 and TRBJ1-6; no clear D gene. Trimming left V 0 bases short and J 10 bases short, with 7 bases between. This CDR3 comprises 13 residues. Germline CDR1 and CDR2: SGHTA and FQGTGA. CDR3 nucleotides: TGTGCCAGCAGCTTAACGTCCGTGTCACCCCTCCACTTT. This gives the protein CASSLTSVSPLHF.

The rearrangement uses TRBV27 and TRBJ2-1, with TRBD1 matching over 9 bases. The V and J ends lost 8 bases and 10 bases, in that order; junction bases with no gene match: 9. The CDR3 loop spans 13 amino acids. Germline lookup yields CDR1 MNHEY and CDR2 SMNVEV (reference sequence). The CDR3 DNA follows: TGTGCCAGCGGGACAGGGTTGAGGGGAGAGCAGTTCTTC. It yields the protein CASGTGLRGEQFF.

The gene calls are TRBV6-5 and TRBJ1-3, with D tentatively TRBD1 (5 bases). The CDR3 loop spans 14 amino acids. Between the trimmed V and J ends, which lost 4 bases and 2 bases, there was a span of 9 bases. Germline loops: CDR1 MNHEY, CDR2 SVGAGI. The CDR3 spells CASSSGLPGNTIYF. For the CDR3, the DNA is TGTGCCAGCAGTTCAGGGCTCCCTGGAAACACCATATATTTT.

The chain has TRBV11-2 and TRBJ2-1, with TRBD1 identical over 8 bases. V lost 5 bases to trimming and J lost 6 bases; unmatched junction nucleotides: 9. The CDR3 has 15 amino acids. CDR1 SGHAT and CDR2 FQNNGV come from the germline V gene. Here the CDR3 reads CASSQLRGRGNEQFF. In DNA, the CDR3 is TGTGCCAGCAGCCAGCTCAGGGGGCGCGGCAATGAGCAGTTCTTC.

This clone was seen a handful of times. The gene calls are TRBV11-2 and TRBJ2-4; 8 positions match TRBD2. Trimming at V came to 5 bases and at J to 6 bases, leaving 3 bases not matched to a gene. The CDR3 extends over 13 amino acids. The germline V gene encodes CDR1 SGHAT and CDR2 FQNNGV. The CDR3 loop reads CASSRREGNIQYF. The CDR3 DNA follows: TGTGCCAGCAGCCGCCGGGAGGGAAACATTCAGTACTTC.